This entry concerns a single T cell receptor (beta chain). Sequencing used immunoSEQ multiplex PCR; TCRdb keeps in-frame clones, though not all of them. The sample yields 55,000 to 75,000 clones, approximately 92% seen once. These data belong to a study of technical replicates of blood from a handful of donors. Trimming cost V 6 bases and J 6 bases; bases outside gene matches: 8. Germline CDR1 and CDR2: MNHNY and SVGAGI (reference sequence). This CDR3 comprises 16 residues. The clonotype was recovered from a human donor in good health. The sample taken for sequencing was T cells isolated from PBMCs. J is TRBJ2-2 and V is TRBV6-6; 12 positions agree with TRBD2. Here the CDR3 reads CASRSPSGRAPGELFF. In DNA, the CDR3 is TGTGCCAGCAGGTCCCCTAGCGGGAGGGCCCCCGGGGAGCTGTTTTTT.